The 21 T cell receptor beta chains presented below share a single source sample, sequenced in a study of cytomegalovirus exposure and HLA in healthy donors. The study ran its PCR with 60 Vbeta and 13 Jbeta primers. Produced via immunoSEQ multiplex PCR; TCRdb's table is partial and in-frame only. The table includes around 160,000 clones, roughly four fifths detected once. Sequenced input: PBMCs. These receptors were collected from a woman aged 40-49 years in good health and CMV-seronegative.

This CDR3 is CATSRPNYGYTF. The CDR3 region has the DNA TGTGCCACCAGCAGACCGAACTATGGCTACACCTTC. V is TRBV15 and J is TRBJ1-2; D unclear. V was shortened by 2 bases and J by 2 bases, with 3 bases between the two germline ends. Germline values: CDR1 LNHNV, CDR2 YYDKDF (reference sequence). The CDR3 has 12 amino acids.

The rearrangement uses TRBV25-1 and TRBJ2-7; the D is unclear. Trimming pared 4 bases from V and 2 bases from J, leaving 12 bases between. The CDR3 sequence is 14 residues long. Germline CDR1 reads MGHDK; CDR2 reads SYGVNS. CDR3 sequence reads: CASSATRSAYEQYF. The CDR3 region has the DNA TGTGCCAGCAGTGCGACTCGTTCCGCCTACGAGCAGTACTTC.

In nucleotides, the CDR3 is TGTGCCAGCTCAGGGGTTAATAATTCACCCCTCCACTTT. Its translation: CASSGVNNSPLHF. J is TRBJ1-6 and V is TRBV6-5; D may be TRBD1 (6 bases). CDR1 and CDR2 from the germline V gene are MNHEY and SVGAGI. V shed 8 bases and J shed 5 bases, with 10 bases lying between them. The CDR3 loop spans 13 amino acids.

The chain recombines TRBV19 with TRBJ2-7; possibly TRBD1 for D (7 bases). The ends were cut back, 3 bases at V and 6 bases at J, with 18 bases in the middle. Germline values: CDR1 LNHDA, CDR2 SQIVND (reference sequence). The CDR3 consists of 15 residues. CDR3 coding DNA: TGTGCCAGTAGTATCGGAGGGGGCGATTTTCGCGAGCAGTACTTC. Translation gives CASSIGGGDFREQYF.

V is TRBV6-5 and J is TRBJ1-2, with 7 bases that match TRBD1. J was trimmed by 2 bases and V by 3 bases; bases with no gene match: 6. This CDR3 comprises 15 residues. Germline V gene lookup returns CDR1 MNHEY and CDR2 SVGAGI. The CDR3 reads CASSYSDRANYGYTF. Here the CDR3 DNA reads TGTGCCAGCAGTTATTCCGACAGGGCGAACTATGGCTACACCTTC.

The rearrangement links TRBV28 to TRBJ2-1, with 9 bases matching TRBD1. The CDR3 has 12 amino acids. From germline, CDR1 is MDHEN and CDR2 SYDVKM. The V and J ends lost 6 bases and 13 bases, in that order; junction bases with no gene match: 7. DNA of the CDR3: TGTGCCAGCAGGGAGACAGGGGGGGCTCAGTTCTTC. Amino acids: CASRETGGAQFF.

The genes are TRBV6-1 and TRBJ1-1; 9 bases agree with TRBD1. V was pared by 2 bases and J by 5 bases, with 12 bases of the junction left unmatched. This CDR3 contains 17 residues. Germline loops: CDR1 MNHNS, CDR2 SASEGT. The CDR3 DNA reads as TGTGCCAGCAGTGAACTCCTAGGACAGGGGCTATGGACTGAAGCTTTCTTT. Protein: CASSELLGQGLWTEAFF.

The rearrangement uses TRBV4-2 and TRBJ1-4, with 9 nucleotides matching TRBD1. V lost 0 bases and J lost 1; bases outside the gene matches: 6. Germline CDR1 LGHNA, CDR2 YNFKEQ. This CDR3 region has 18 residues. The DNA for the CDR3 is TGTGCCAGCAGCCAAGATCCTACAGGGGGCAGAACTAATGAAAAACTGTTTTTT. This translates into CASSQDPTGGRTNEKLFF.

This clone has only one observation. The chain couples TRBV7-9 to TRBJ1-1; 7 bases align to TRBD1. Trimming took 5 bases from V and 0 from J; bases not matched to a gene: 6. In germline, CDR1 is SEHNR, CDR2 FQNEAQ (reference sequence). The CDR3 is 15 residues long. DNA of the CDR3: TGTGCCAGCAGCCGTTTGACAGGGCTGAACACTGAAGCTTTCTTT. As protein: CASSRLTGLNTEAFF.

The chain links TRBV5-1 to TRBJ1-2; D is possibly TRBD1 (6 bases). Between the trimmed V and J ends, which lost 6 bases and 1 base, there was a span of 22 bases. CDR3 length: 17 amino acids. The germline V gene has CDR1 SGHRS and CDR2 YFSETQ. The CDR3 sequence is CASTPGQVLSDNYGYTF. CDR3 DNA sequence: TGCGCCAGCACACCGGGACAAGTACTATCCGATAACTATGGCTACACCTTC.

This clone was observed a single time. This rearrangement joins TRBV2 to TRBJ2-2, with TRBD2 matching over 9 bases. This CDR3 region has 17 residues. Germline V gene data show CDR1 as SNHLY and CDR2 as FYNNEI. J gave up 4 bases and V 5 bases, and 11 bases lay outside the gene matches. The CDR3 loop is CASSRSGAGGSTGELFF. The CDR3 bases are TGTGCCAGCAGTAGGAGTGGGGCGGGAGGGAGCACCGGGGAGCTGTTTTTT. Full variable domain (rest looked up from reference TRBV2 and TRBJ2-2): EPEVTQTPSHQVTQMGQEVILRCVPISNHLYFYWYRQILGQKVEFLVSFYNNEISEKSEIFDDQFSVERPDGSNFTLKIRSTKLEDSAMYFCASSRSGAGGSTGELFFGEGSRLTVL.

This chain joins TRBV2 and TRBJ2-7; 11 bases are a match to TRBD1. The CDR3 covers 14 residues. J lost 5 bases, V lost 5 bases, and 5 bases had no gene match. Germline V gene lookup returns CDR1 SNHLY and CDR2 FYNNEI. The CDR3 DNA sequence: TGTGCCAGCAGTAGGGGACAGGGGGACGACGAGCAGTACTTC. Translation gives CASSRGQGDDEQYF. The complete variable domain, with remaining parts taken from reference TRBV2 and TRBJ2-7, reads EPEVTQTPSHQVTQMGQEVILRCVPISNHLYFYWYRQILGQKVEFLVSFYNNEISEKSEIFDDQFSVERPDGSNFTLKIRSTKLEDSAMYFCASSRGQGDDEQYFGPGTRLTVT.

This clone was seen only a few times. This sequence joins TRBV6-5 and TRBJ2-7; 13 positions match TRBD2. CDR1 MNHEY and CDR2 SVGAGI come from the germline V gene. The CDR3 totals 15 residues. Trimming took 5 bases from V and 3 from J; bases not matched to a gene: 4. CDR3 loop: CASSGLAGVVYEQYF. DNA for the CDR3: TGTGCCAGCAGTGGACTAGCGGGAGTGGTCTACGAGCAGTACTTC.

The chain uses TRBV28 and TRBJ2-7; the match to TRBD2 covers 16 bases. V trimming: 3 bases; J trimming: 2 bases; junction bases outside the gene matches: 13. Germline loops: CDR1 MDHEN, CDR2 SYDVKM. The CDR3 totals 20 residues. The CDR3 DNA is TGTGCCAGCAGTTTTTCCCTGCGACCGGGACTAGCGGGAGGGCCCTACGAGCAGTACTTC. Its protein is CASSFSLRPGLAGGPYEQYF.

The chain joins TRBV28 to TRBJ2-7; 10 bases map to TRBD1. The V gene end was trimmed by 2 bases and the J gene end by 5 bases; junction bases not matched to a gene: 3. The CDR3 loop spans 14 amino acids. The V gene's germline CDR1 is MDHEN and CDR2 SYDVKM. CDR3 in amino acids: CASSLGTGADEQYF. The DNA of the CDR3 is TGTGCCAGCAGTTTAGGGACAGGGGCGGACGAGCAGTACTTC.

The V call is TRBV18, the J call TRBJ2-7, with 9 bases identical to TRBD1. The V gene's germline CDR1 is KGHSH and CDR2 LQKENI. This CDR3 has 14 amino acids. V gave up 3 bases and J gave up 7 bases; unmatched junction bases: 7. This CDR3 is CASSPDRGGWEQYF. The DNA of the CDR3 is TGTGCCAGCTCACCGGACAGGGGCGGATGGGAGCAGTACTTC.

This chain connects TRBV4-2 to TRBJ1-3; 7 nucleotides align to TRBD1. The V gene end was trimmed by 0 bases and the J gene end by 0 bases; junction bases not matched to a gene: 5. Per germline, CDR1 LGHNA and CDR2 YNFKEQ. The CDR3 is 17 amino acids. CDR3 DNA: TGTGCCAGCAGCCAAGAGGTGACAGGGCCCTCTGGAAACACCATATATTTT. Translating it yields CASSQEVTGPSGNTIYF.

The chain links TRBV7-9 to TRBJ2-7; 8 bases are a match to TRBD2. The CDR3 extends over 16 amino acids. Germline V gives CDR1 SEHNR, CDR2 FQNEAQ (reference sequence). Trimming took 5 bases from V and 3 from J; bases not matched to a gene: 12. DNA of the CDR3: TGTGCCAGCAGCCCACGAGGGCTAGCGGGCCTCTACGAGCAGTACTTC. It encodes CASSPRGLAGLYEQYF.

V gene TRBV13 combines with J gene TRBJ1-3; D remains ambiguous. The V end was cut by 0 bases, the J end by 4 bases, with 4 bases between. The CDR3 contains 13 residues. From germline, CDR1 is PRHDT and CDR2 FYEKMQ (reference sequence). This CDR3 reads CASSLGKGNTIYF. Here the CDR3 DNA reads TGTGCCAGCAGCTTAGGTAAAGGAAACACCATATATTTT.

The CDR3 spells CSVESGRVPTEAFF. CDR3 nucleotides: TGCAGCGTTGAAAGTGGGAGGGTGCCCACTGAAGCTTTCTTT. The chain combines TRBV29-1 with TRBJ1-1; D unclear. With 2 bases removed from V and 4 bases from J, the gap between germline ends came to 14 bases. The V gene's germline CDR1 is SQVTM and CDR2 ANQGSEA. CDR3 length equals 14 residues. The whole variable domain, remainder taken from reference TRBV29-1 and TRBJ1-1, is SAVISQKPSRDICQRGTSLTIQCQVDSQVTMMFWYRQQPGQSLTLIATANQGSEATYESGFVIDKFPISRPNLTFSTLTVSNMSPEDSSIYLCSVESGRVPTEAFFGQGTRLTVV.

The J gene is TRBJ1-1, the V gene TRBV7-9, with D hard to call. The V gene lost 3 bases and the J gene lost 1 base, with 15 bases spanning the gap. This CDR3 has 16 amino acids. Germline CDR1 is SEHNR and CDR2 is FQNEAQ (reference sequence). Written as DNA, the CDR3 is TGTGCCAGCAGCTTTGATCCAGGTGATAAGAACACTGAAGCTTTCTTT. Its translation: CASSFDPGDKNTEAFF. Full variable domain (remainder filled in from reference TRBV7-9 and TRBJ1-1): DTGVSQNPRHKITKRGQNVTFRCDPISEHNRLYWYRQTLGQGPEFLTYFQNEAQLEKSRLLSDRFSAERPKGSFSTLEIQRTEQGDSAMYLCASSFDPGDKNTEAFFGQGTRLTVV.